This is a list of T cell receptor beta chains from one sample in a study of T cells in Graves' hyperthyroidism and ophthalmopathy. TCRdb itself ran the multiplex PCR reads through MiXCR, one entry per CDR3 protein. The table records 200,000 or so distinct CDR3 sequences, roughly 17% of them present only once. The sequencing sample was made of blood. These receptors all come from a woman aged 45-65 years with Graves' hyperthyroidism. The CDR3 runs from the conserved cysteine through the conserved F or W. Fields, in order: clone size, J gene, D gene, V gene, CDR3 DNA, CDR3 protein. The D gene is left open where the match is weak. Not all rows give a size; the values are once, few, many and, for expanded clones, a class.

size: many
J: TRBJ2-1
D: -
V: TRBV20-1
DNA: TGCAGTGCTAGGGGGCAGAACTACAATGAGCAGTTCTTC
CDR3: CSARGQNYNEQFF

size: few
J: TRBJ2-2
D: -
V: TRBV6-2/TRBV6-3
DNA: TGTGCTAGTACCCTCTACACCGGGGAGCTGTTTTTT
CDR3: CASTLYTGELFF

size: many
J: TRBJ1-5
D: -
V: TRBV6-2/TRBV6-3
DNA: TGTGCCAGCACACACCCTCAGACACTTAGCAATCAGCCCCAGCATTTT
CDR3: CASTHPQTLSNQPQHF

size: many
J: TRBJ1-2
D: -
V: TRBV6-1
DNA: TGTGCCAGCAGTGAAGCTTGGGGAGGAAATAAGAATCGCTACACCTTC
CDR3: CASSEAWGGNKNRYTF

size: -
J: TRBJ1-2
D: -
V: TRBV4-1
DNA: TGCGCCAGCAGCTTACGACAGGCCTTGTTCGATGGCTACACCTTC
CDR3: CASSLRQALFDGYTF

size: -
J: TRBJ1-2
D: -
V: TRBV9
DNA: TGTGCCAGCAGCGTCGGGGATGGCTACACCTTC
CDR3: CASSVGDGYTF

size: many
J: TRBJ1-1
D: -
V: TRBV10-2
DNA: TGCGCCAGCAGTGAGAGTAAGGGGTACACTGAAGCTTTCTTT
CDR3: CASSESKGYTEAFF

size: many
J: TRBJ2-6
D: -
V: TRBV11-2
DNA: TGTGCCAGCAGCTTAGATCTGGGTGCCGGGGCCAACGTCCTGACTTTC
CDR3: CASSLDLGAGANVLTF

size: -
J: TRBJ2-7
D: -
V: TRBV7-8
DNA: TGTGCCAGCAGCTTACTAGAAGCTCGGTCCGAGCAGTACTTC
CDR3: CASSLLEARSEQYF

size: once
J: TRBJ2-7
D: TRBD1
V: TRBV19
DNA: TGTGCCAGTAGTAACGACAGGGAAGTGGAGAGCTCCTACGAGCAGTACTTC
CDR3: CASSNDREVESSYEQYF

size: many
J: TRBJ1-2
D: -
V: TRBV5-7
DNA: TGTGCCAGCAGCTGCTGGGGCCCCTATGGCTACACCTTC
CDR3: CASSCWGPYGYTF

size: many
J: TRBJ2-1
D: TRBD2
V: TRBV28
DNA: TGTGCCAGCAGTTTACCCAGCGGGAGCTCCTACAATGAGCAGTTCTTC
CDR3: CASSLPSGSSYNEQFF

size: -
J: TRBJ2-5
D: -
V: TRBV20-1
DNA: TGCAGTGCTGAAACATCAAAGTTGGAGGGGACCCAAGAGACCCAGTACTTC
CDR3: CSAETSKLEGTQETQYF

size: -
J: TRBJ2-1
D: TRBD2
V: TRBV19
DNA: TGTGCCAGTAGTAATATGGTAGCGGGTGACAATGAGCAGTTCTTC
CDR3: CASSNMVAGDNEQFF

size: -
J: TRBJ2-7
D: -
V: TRBV25-1
DNA: TGTGCCAGCAGTGAATCTGGCCAGTCCTACGAGCAGTACTTC
CDR3: CASSESGQSYEQYF

size: many
J: TRBJ2-5
D: TRBD1
V: TRBV6-1
DNA: TGTGCCAGCAGTGAAGTAGGGACAGGGGGCTACGAGACCCAGTACTTC
CDR3: CASSEVGTGGYETQYF

size: -
J: TRBJ2-5
D: -
V: TRBV7-2
DNA: TGTGCCAGCAGCTTAGGCGTCAACCAAGAGACCCAGTACTTC
CDR3: CASSLGVNQETQYF

size: few
J: TRBJ2-4
D: TRBD1
V: TRBV4-1
DNA: TGCGCCAGCAGCCAAGAAGCCGTGACAGGGGATATTCAGTACTTC
CDR3: CASSQEAVTGDIQYF

size: -
J: TRBJ2-3
D: TRBD1
V: TRBV7-8
DNA: TGTGCCAGCAGCTTAGACAGGGGGCACGCAGATACGCAGTATTTT
CDR3: CASSLDRGHADTQYF

size: many
J: TRBJ1-1
D: TRBD1
V: TRBV20-1
DNA: TGCAGTGCCCCGCCTGGGCAGGGGGCGAGTGACACTGAAGCTTTCTTT
CDR3: CSAPPGQGASDTEAFF

size: many
J: TRBJ2-4
D: -
V: TRBV2
DNA: TGTGCCAGCAGTCCCCCCGCCCAGGGGGGAAACATTCAGTACTTC
CDR3: CASSPPAQGGNIQYF

size: many
J: TRBJ2-5
D: -
V: TRBV6-1
DNA: TGTGCCAGCAGGGCAAGGCATGGAGGAGAGACCCAGTACTTC
CDR3: CASRARHGGETQYF

size: many
J: TRBJ2-5
D: -
V: TRBV6-1
DNA: TGTGCCAGCAGCTTTCTGGCTGAACAAGAGACCCAGTACTTC
CDR3: CASSFLAEQETQYF

size: few
J: TRBJ2-6
D: -
V: TRBV3-1
DNA: TGTGCCAGCAGCGAAGGGCCGGCAGGGTACTCTGGGGCCAACGTCCTGACTTTC
CDR3: CASSEGPAGYSGANVLTF

size: many
J: TRBJ1-2
D: -
V: TRBV13
DNA: TGTGCCAGCAGCTTAGGCTCGGGAGGGAACTATGGCTACACCTTC
CDR3: CASSLGSGGNYGYTF

size: many
J: TRBJ2-3
D: -
V: TRBV3-1
DNA: TGTGCCAGCAGCCGCGGACGGCTCAGGGCAGATACGCAGTATTTT
CDR3: CASSRGRLRADTQYF

size: few
J: TRBJ1-1
D: TRBD1
V: TRBV2
DNA: TGTGCCAGCAGCGCTCAGGGGGGGAACACTGAAGCTTTCTTT
CDR3: CASSAQGGNTEAFF

size: -
J: TRBJ2-7
D: -
V: TRBV6-5
DNA: TGTGCCAGCAGTTACTCCAGGACAGACTCCTACGAGCAGTACTTC
CDR3: CASSYSRTDSYEQYF

size: many
J: TRBJ2-7
D: TRBD2
V: TRBV9
DNA: TGTGCCAGCAACCTGACAGCCTATAGCGGGACTAAAGAGCAGTACTTC
CDR3: CASNLTAYSGTKEQYF

size: many
J: TRBJ2-1
D: -
V: TRBV7-3
DNA: TGTGCCAGCAGCTTTGGTGCTTCCTACAATGAGCAGTTCTTC
CDR3: CASSFGASYNEQFF

size: -
J: TRBJ1-1
D: TRBD1
V: TRBV6-6
DNA: TGTGCCAGCAGTTACCCCGGACAGGGGATGACTGAAGCTTTCTTT
CDR3: CASSYPGQGMTEAFF

size: many
J: TRBJ1-1
D: -
V: TRBV20-1
DNA: TGCAGTGCTAGAGACCCAACAGGACCGAACACTGAAGCTTTCTTT
CDR3: CSARDPTGPNTEAFF

size: many
J: TRBJ1-1
D: -
V: TRBV4-2
DNA: TGTGCCAGCAGCCAAGATGGCGGTGAACCGAACACTGAAGCTTTCTTT
CDR3: CASSQDGGEPNTEAFF

size: few
J: TRBJ1-2
D: -
V: TRBV27
DNA: -
CDR3: CASSSSGQGARLYGYTF